This T cell receptor beta chain was identified in a study of vaccination and CD4 T cells after COVID-19. Whole-study findings and limits: Convalescent patients' vaccine-specific clones were spike mono-reactive in 304 of 307 cases.

This clonotype was recorded a few times. Its antigen is still unknown. The CDR3 extends over 17 amino acids. V was shortened by 1 base and J by 5 bases, with 21 bases between the two germline ends. With the Oncomine TCR Beta short-read assay, DNA from cultured CD4+ T cells was sequenced. Scientists extracted genomic DNA from CD4+ T cells grown in culture. TCRdb ran MiXCR on the PCR reads and lists one entry per CDR3 protein. The table shows 13,000 or so distinct CDR3 sequences, with 43% occurring only once. Treatment noted: approximately nine-day PBMC culture with coronavirus spike peptide pools or control peptides (ViraFEST assay).

This TCR was recovered from a human donor who had recovered from COVID-19. The sample comprised CD4+ T cells from blood, cultured in vitro. The chain carries TRBV12-3 or TRBV12-4 and TRBJ2-7, with D tentatively TRBD1 or TRBD2 (6 bases each). The CDR3 nucleotides read TGTGCCAGCAGTTTAGACCCCCCCGGGGGCTGGACTAACGAGCAGTACTTC. Its translation: CASSLDPPGGWTNEQYF.